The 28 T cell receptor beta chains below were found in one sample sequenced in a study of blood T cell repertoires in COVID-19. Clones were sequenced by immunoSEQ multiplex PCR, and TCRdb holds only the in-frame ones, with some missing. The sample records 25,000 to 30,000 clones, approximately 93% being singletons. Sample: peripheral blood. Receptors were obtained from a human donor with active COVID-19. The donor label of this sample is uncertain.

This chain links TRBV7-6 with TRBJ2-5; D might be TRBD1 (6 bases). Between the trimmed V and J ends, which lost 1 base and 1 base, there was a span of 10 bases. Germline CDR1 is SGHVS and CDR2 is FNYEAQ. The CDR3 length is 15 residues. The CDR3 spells CASSLDQGFQETQYF. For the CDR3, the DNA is TGTGCCAGCAGCTTAGACCAGGGGTTCCAAGAGACCCAGTACTTC.

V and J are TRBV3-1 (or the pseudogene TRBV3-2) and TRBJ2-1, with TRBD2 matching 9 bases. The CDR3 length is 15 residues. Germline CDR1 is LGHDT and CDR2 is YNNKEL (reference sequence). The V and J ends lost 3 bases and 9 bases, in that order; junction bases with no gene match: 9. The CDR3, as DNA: TGTGCCAGCAGCCACTCGGGACTAGCCCTCCGTGAGCAGTTCTTC. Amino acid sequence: CASSHSGLALREQFF.

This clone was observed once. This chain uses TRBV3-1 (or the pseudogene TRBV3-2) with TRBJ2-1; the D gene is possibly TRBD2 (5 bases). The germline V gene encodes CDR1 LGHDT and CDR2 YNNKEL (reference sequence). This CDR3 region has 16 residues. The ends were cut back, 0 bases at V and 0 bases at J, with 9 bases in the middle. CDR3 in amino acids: CASSQERASSYNEQFF. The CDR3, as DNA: TGTGCCAGCAGCCAAGAGCGGGCCAGCTCCTACAATGAGCAGTTCTTC.

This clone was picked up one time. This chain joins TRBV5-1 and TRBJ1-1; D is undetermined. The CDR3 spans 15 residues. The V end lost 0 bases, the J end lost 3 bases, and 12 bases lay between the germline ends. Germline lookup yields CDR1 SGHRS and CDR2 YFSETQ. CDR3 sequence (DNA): TGCGCCAGCAGCTTGGGTGGAGGGAGGGACACTGAAGCTTTCTTT. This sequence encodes CASSLGGGRDTEAFF.

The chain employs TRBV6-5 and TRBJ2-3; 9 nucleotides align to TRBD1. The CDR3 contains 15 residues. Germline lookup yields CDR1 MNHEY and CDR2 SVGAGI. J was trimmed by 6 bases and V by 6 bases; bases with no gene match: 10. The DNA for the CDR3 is TGTGCCAGCAGAAATCCGGGACAGGGTGTTGATACGCAGTATTTT. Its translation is CASRNPGQGVDTQYF.

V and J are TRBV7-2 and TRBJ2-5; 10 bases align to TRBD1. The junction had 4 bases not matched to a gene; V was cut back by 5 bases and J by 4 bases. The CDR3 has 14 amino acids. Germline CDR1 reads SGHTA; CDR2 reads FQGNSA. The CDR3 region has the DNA TGTGCCAGCAGCCTGGACAGGGGGGTAGAGACCCAGTACTTC. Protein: CASSLDRGVETQYF.

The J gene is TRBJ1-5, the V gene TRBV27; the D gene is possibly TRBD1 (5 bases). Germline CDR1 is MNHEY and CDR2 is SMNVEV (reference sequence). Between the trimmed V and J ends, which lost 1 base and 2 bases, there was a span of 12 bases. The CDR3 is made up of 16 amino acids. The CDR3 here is CASSLFGGGGNQPQHF. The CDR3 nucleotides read TGTGCCAGCAGTTTATTCGGGGGTGGGGGCAATCAGCCCCAGCATTTT.

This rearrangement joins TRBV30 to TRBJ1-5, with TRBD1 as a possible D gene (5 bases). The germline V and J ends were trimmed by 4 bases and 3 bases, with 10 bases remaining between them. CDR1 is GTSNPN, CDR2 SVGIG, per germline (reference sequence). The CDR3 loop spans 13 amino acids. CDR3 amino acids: CAWNDRLNQPQHF. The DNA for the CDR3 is TGTGCCTGGAACGACAGACTCAATCAGCCCCAGCATTTT.

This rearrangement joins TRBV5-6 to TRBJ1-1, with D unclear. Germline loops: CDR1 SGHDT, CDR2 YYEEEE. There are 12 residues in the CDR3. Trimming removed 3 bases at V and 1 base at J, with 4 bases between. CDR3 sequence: CASSSGNTEAFF. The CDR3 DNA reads TGTGCCAGCAGCTCAGGGAACACTGAAGCTTTCTTT.

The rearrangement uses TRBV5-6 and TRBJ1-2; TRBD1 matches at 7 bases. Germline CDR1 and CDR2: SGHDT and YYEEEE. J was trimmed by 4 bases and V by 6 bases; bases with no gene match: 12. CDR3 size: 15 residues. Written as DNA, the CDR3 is TGTGCCAGCATTGGACAGGCCATCTATACCTATGGCTACACCTTC. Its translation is CASIGQAIYTYGYTF.

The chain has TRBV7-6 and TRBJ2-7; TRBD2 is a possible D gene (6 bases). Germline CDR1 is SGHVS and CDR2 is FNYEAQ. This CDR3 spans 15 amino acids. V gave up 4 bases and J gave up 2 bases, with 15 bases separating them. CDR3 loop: CASSSLRGVTYEQYF. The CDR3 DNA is TGTGCCAGCAGCTCCCTCCGCGGGGTGACCTACGAGCAGTACTTC.

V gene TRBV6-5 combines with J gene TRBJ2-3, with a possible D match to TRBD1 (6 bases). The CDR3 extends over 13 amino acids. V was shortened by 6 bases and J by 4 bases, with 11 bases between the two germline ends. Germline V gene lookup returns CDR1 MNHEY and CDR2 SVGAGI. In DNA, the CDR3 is TGTGCCAGCAGCAACAGGGCCCCAGATACGCAGTATTTT. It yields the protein CASSNRAPDTQYF.

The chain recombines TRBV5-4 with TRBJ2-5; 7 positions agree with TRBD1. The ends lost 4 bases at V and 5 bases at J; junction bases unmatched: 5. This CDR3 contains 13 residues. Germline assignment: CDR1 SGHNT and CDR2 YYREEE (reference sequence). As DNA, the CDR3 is TGTGCCAGCAGCCGCGGACAGGAGGAGACCCAGTACTTC. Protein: CASSRGQEETQYF.

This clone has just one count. CDR3: CASSRRDRGTYEQYF. CDR3 nucleotides: TGTGCCAGCAGTCGCCGAGACAGGGGCACCTACGAGCAGTACTTC. This chain joins TRBV6-5 and TRBJ2-7; 8 positions agree with TRBD1. With V trimmed by 5 bases and J by 2 bases, 8 bases remained unmatched. Germline-derived CDR1 and CDR2 are MNHEY and SVGAGI. The CDR3 loop spans 15 amino acids.

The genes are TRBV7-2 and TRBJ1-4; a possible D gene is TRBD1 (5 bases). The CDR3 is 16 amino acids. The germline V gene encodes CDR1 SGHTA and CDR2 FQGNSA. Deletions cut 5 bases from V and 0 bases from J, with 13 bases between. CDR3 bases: TGTGCCAGCAGCGTCCAGGGTCCGGCAACTAATGAAAAACTGTTTTTT. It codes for CASSVQGPATNEKLFF.

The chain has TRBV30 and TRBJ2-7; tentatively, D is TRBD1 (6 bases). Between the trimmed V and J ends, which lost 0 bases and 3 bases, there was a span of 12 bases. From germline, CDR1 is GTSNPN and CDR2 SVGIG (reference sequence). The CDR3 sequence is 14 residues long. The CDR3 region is CAWSVTLQGYEQYF. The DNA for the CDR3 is TGTGCCTGGAGTGTGACTCTACAGGGCTACGAGCAGTACTTC.

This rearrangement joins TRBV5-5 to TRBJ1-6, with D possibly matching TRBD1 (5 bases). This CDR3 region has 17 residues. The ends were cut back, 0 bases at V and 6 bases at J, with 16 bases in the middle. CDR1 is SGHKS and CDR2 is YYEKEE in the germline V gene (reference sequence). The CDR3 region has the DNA TGTGCCAGCAGCTTGGAGCCAGCAGGGTTCACTAATTCACCCCTCCACTTT. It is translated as CASSLEPAGFTNSPLHF. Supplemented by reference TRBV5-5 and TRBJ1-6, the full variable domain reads DAGVTQSPTHLIKTRGQQVTLRCSPISGHKSVSWYQQVLGQGPQFIFQYYEKEERGRGNFPDRFSARQFPNYSSELNVNALLLGDSALYLCASSLEPAGFTNSPLHFGNGTRLTVT.

The CDR3 spells CASSLTGTGATDTQYF. CDR3 bases: TGTGCCAGCAGCCTAACCGGGACAGGGGCCACAGATACGCAGTATTTT. The V and J genes are TRBV13 and TRBJ2-3, with TRBD1 identical over 10 bases. V trimming: 5 bases; J trimming: 2 bases; junction bases outside the gene matches: 7. Germline V gives CDR1 PRHDT, CDR2 FYEKMQ (reference sequence). This CDR3 spans 16 amino acids. Filled out from reference TRBV13 and TRBJ2-3, the complete variable domain reads AAGVIQSPRHLIKEKRETATLKCYPIPRHDTVYWYQQGPGQDPQFLISFYEKMQSDKGSIPDRFSAQQFSDYHSELNMSSLELGDSALYFCASSLTGTGATDTQYFGPGTRLTVL.

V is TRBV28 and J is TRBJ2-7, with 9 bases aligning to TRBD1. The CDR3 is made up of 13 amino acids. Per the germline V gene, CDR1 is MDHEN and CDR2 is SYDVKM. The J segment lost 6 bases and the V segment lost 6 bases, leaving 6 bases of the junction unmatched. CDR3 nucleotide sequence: TGTGCCAGCAGACCGGGACAGGGAAGCGAGCAGTACTTC. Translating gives CASRPGQGSEQYF.

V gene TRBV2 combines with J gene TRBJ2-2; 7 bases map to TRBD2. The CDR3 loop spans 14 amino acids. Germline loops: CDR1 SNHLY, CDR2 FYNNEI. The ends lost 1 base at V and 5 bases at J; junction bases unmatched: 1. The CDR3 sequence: CASSEGGGTGELFF. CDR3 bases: TGTGCCAGCAGTGAAGGGGGGGGGACCGGGGAGCTGTTTTTT.

CDR3 in amino acids: CASREGSGGYTF. The CDR3 nucleotides are TGTGCCAGTAGGGAGGGTTCTGGCGGCTACACCTTC. The genes are TRBV19 and TRBJ1-2, with D unclear. Germline CDR1 and CDR2: LNHDA and SQIVND (reference sequence). The CDR3 extends over 12 amino acids. V was shortened by 6 bases and J by 8 bases, with 13 bases between the two germline ends.

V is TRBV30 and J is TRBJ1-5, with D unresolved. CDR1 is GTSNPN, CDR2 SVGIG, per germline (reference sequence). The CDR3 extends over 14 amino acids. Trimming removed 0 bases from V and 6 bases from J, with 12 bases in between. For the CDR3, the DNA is TGTGCCTGGAGTGTATCCACAGAGGGTCAGCCCCAGCATTTT. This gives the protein CAWSVSTEGQPQHF.

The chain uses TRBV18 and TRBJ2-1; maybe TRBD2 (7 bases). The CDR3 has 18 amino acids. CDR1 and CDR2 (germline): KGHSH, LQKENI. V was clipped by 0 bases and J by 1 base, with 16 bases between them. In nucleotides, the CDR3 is TGTGCCAGCTCACCACCGGGGCGGGGGCGCGGATCCTACAATGAGCAGTTCTTC. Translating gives CASSPPGRGRGSYNEQFF.

The CDR3, as DNA: TGTGCCAGCAGTCCTTCTGGCCACGGCTACACCTTC. Its translation: CASSPSGHGYTF. This chain links TRBV12-3 or TRBV12-4 with TRBJ1-2; D gene unclear. This CDR3 has 12 amino acids. V was clipped by 5 bases and J by 8 bases, with 12 bases between them.

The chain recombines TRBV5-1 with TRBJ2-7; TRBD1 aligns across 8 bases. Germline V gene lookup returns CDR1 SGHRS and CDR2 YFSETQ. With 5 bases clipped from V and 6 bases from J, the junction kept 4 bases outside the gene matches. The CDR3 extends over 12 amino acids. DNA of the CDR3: TGCGCCAGCAGGAGACAGGGGTCCGAGCAGTACTTC. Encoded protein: CASRRQGSEQYF.

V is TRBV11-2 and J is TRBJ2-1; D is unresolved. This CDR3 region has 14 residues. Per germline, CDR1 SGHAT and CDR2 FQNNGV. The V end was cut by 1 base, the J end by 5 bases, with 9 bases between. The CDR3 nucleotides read TGTGCCAGCAGCTTAGTGCCAGAGGACAATGAGCAGTTCTTC. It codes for CASSLVPEDNEQFF.

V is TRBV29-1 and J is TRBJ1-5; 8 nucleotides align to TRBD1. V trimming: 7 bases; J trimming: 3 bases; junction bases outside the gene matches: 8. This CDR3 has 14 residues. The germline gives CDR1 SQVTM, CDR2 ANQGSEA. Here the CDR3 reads CSALTGAPNQPQHF. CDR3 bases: TGCAGCGCGCTGACAGGGGCCCCCAATCAGCCCCAGCATTTT.

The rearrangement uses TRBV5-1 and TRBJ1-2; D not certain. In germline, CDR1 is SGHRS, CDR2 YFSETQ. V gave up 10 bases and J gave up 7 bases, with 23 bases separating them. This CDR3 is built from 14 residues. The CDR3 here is CAGKPSEGSSGYTF. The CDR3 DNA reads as TGCGCCGGCAAGCCTAGTGAGGGATCGTCTGGCTACACCTTC. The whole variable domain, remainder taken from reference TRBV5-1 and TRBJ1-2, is KAGVTQTPRYLIKTRGQQVTLSCSPISGHRSVSWYQQTPGQGLQFLFEYFSETQRNKGNFPGRFSGRQFSNSRSEMNVSTLELGDSALYLCAGKPSEGSSGYTFGSGTRLTVV.